This T cell receptor (beta chain) was obtained from a study of T cells in Graves' hyperthyroidism and ophthalmopathy. The ends were cut back, 3 bases at V and 3 bases at J, with 8 bases in the middle. CDR3 length equals 14 residues. Looked up from germline, CDR1 is SEHNR and CDR2 is FQNEAQ (reference sequence). It was RNA transcripts that yielded the amplified TCR beta CDR3 regions. The primer set for the first-round RT-PCR of the TCR CDR3 was HTBI. TCRdb re-called the multiplex PCR reads with MiXCR, one entry per CDR3 protein. The repertoire holds over 350,000 distinct CDR3 sequences, with over 12% as singletons.

This rearrangement joins TRBV7-9 to TRBJ2-2, with D maybe TRBD2 (5 bases). This receptor was taken from a man between 18 and 35 years old with Graves' ophthalmopathy. The sample consisted of blood. The CDR3 sequence: CASSLELDTGELFF. As DNA, the CDR3 is TGTGCCAGCAGCTTGGAACTAGACACCGGGGAGCTGTTTTTT.